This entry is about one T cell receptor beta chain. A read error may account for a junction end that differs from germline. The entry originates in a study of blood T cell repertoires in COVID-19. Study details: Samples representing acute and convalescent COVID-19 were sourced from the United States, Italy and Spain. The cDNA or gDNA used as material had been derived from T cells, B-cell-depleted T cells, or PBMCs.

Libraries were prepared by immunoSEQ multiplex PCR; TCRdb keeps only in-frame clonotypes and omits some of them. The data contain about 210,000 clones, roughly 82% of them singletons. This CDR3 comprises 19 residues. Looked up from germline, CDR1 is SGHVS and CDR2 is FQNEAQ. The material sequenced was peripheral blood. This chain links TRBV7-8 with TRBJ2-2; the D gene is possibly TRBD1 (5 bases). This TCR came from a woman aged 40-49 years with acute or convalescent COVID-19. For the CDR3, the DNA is TGTGCCAGCAACTTATTTGGACACCTTAAAGATAGACGAACCGGGGAGCTGTTTTTT. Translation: CASNLFGHLKDRRTGELFF.